The clone carrying this T cell receptor beta chain occurred many times. The data are from a study of early T cells in non-severe SARS-CoV-2 infection. Overall study context: Sequenced material consisted of bulk RNA (from unsorted whole blood), and chains were unpaired.

In germline, CDR1 is DFQATT, CDR2 SNEGSKA (reference sequence). Trimming removed 6 bases at V and 3 bases at J, with 21 bases between. CDR3 length: 16 residues. Attachment of unique molecular identifiers to individual cDNA molecules was performed. TCRdb independently ran MiXCR on the 5' RACE reads; one entry per CDR3 protein. The sample records about 23,000 distinct CDR3 sequences, about 5.3% being singletons. The rearrangement links TRBV20-1 to TRBJ2-1, with a weak D call TRBD2 (6 bases). Sequenced: whole blood. The TCR was taken from an adult who was a healthcare worker with PCR-confirmed SARS-CoV-2 infection or an uninfected control (not recorded which). CDR3 residues: CSAISRGDFFYNEQFF. CDR3 nucleotides: TGCAGTGCCATATCACGAGGGGACTTCTTCTACAATGAGCAGTTCTTC.